A selection of T cell receptor beta chains follows, all from one sample in a study of blood T cell repertoires in COVID-19. The method was immunoSEQ multiplex PCR; TCRdb's version includes in-frame clones alone and lacks a portion of them. The table lists some 280,000 clones, around four fifths of them singletons, with over 3.5% in the top ten. What was sequenced was peripheral blood. These receptors came from a woman between 50 and 59 years old with active or convalescent COVID-19. Both conserved end residues are part of each CDR3. D genes are given only for firm matches. Not every row has a clone size; where given, it reads once, few, many or a size class.

clone size	V gene	J gene	D gene	CDR3 length	CDR3 DNA	CDR3 protein
NA	TRBV13	TRBJ1-5	NA	13	TGTGCCAGCAGCGTAGGGGGAGGCCAGCCCCAGCATTTT	CASSVGGGQPQHF
NA	TRBV14	TRBJ1-2	TRBD1	17	TGTGCCAGCAGCCAAGACCCTCAGGGGGCAATTGACTATGGCTACACCTTC	CASSQDPQGAIDYGYTF
NA	TRBV29-1	TRBJ2-6	NA	15	TGCAGCGTTGAGCCGCTCAGCTCTGGGGCCAACGTCCTGACTTTC	CSVEPLSSGANVLTF
NA	TRBV24-1	TRBJ2-1	TRBD1	15	TGTGCCACCAGGGGACAGGCCCCCTTGAGGAATGAGCAGTTCTTC	CATRGQAPLRNEQFF
NA	TRBV2	TRBJ1-3	TRBD1	13	TGTGCCATCAAGAGGGGGCCTGGAAACACCATATATTTT	CAIKRGPGNTIYF
NA	TRBV9	TRBJ1-1	NA	15	TGTGCCAGCAGCGTAGAGGAGGGTGAAGGCTCTGAAGCTTTCTTT	CASSVEEGEGSEAFF
NA	TRBV30	TRBJ1-1	NA	14	TGTGCCTGGAGAGCGAGGAGGAGGGACACTGAAGCTTTCTTT	CAWRARRRDTEAFF
once	TRBV27	TRBJ2-1	TRBD2	16	TGTGCCAGCAGTTTCCTTAGCGGGATCTATGGCAATGAGCAGTTCTTC	CASSFLSGIYGNEQFF
NA	TRBV18	TRBJ2-2	NA	15	TGTGCCAGCTCACCAAAGATCCGGGGCACCGGGGAGCTGTTTTTT	CASSPKIRGTGELFF
few	TRBV3-1/TRBV3-2	TRBJ2-1	TRBD2	16	TGTGCCAGCAGCCGTGGACTAGCGGGATTCTACAATGAGCAGTTCTTC	CASSRGLAGFYNEQFF
NA	TRBV21-1	TRBJ2-2	NA	15	TGTGCCAGCGACAGGGGGCTGACGAACACCGGGGAGCTGTTTTTT	CASDRGLTNTGELFF
NA	TRBV5-1	TRBJ2-7	NA	19	TGCGCCAGCAGCTTATCCAAAGGCCATCGCGGGCAGCTTTCCTACGAGCAGTACTTC	CASSLSKGHRGQLSYEQYF
NA	TRBV5-1	TRBJ2-3	TRBD1	16	TGCGCCAGCAGCTTGCGGGCCAGGGGGCCAGGGGATACGCAGTATTTT	CASSLRARGPGDTQYF
NA	TRBV6-6	TRBJ2-5	TRBD1	18	TGTGCCAGCAGTCGCCGACAGGGGGCGGAGAGGATCTCTGAGACCCAGTACTTC	CASSRRQGAERISETQYF
NA	TRBV20-1	TRBJ1-2	TRBD1	12	TGCAGTGCTAGTGGACAGGGCGGCGGCTACACCTTC	CSASGQGGGYTF
NA	TRBV28	TRBJ1-2	TRBD1	16	TGTGCCAGCAGTTCTACTTCCGGGACAGGGGGATATGGCTACACCTTC	CASSSTSGTGGYGYTF
NA	TRBV29-1	TRBJ2-5	NA	13	TGCAGCGTTGTTTTAGCGCAGAAAGAGACCCAGTACTTC	CSVVLAQKETQYF
NA	TRBV2	TRBJ1-5	TRBD1	14	TGTGCCAGCAGGGCTGAGACAGGGACCCAGCCCCAGCATTTT	CASRAETGTQPQHF
NA	TRBV19	TRBJ1-1	NA	12	TGTGCCAGTAGTGTCCAGACCTCGCGGGCTTTCTTT	CASSVQTSRAFF
NA	TRBV30	TRBJ1-3	NA	12	TGTGCCTGGATACCCAGGGGAAACACCATATATTTT	CAWIPRGNTIYF
NA	TRBV7-2	TRBJ2-1	TRBD2	18	TGTGCCAGCAGCGTTAGCGGGATACTGTTGGGGGCACACAATGAGCAGTTCTTC	CASSVSGILLGAHNEQFF
NA	TRBV9	TRBJ1-6	NA	13	TGTGCCAGCAGCGTACGGGTGGAATCACCCCTCCACTTT	CASSVRVESPLHF
NA	TRBV30	TRBJ1-6	TRBD1	14	TGTGCCTGGAGCGAAGGACAGGGCAATTCACCCCTCCACTTT	CAWSEGQGNSPLHF
once	TRBV4-2	TRBJ1-5	NA	13	TGTGCCAGCAGCCAAGACCCGGATCAGCCCCAGCATTTT	CASSQDPDQPQHF
NA	TRBV3-1/TRBV3-2	TRBJ2-6	NA	15	TGTGCCAGCAGCCAGGCGGATACCGGGGCCAACGTCCTGACTTTC	CASSQADTGANVLTF
NA	TRBV27	TRBJ2-5	NA	17	TGTGCCAGCCAGTTTTCTCAACTAGATATAGTTCGAGAGACCCAGTACTTC	CASQFSQLDIVRETQYF
NA	TRBV27	TRBJ2-3	TRBD2	16	TGTGCCAGCAGCCTTAGCGGGAGGGCTAGCACAGATACGCAGTATTTT	CASSLSGRASTDTQYF
NA	TRBV5-4	TRBJ1-1	NA	14	TGTGCCAGCAGCTTTCAGGGTGCGAACACTGAAGCTTTCTTT	CASSFQGANTEAFF
few	TRBV5-4	TRBJ2-7	TRBD1	14	TGTGCCAGCAGCAAGACAGGGGGGGGCTCCGAGCAGTACTTC	CASSKTGGGSEQYF